Listed here is a single T cell receptor (beta chain). This specimen belongs to a study of T-cell memory formation after mild COVID-19. CDR1 is SGDLS and CDR2 is YYNGEE in the germline V gene. The CDR3 contains 16 residues. Trimming took 0 bases from V and 2 from J; bases not matched to a gene: 4. TCRdb used MiXCR to reprocess the 5' RACE reads, holding one entry per CDR3 protein. Among 80,000 to 130,000 distinct CDR3 sequences listed, around 10% were seen once. This clonotype was obtained from a man aged 18-30 years who had mild COVID-19 (a few samples of this study predate the infection). Cell type and time point are not known. The rearrangement joins TRBV9 to TRBJ2-3; 9 positions agree with TRBD2. The sequenced material came from PBMCs or a T cell subset sorted from them (not recorded which). This CDR3 is CASSVVAGADTDTQYF. For the CDR3, the DNA is TGTGCCAGCAGCGTAGTAGCGGGGGCGGACACAGATACGCAGTATTTT.